This is a list of T cell receptor beta chains from one sample in a study of blood T cell repertoires in COVID-19. Clones were sequenced by immunoSEQ multiplex PCR, and TCRdb holds only the in-frame ones, with some missing. The sample carries approximately 28,000 clones, approximately 86% recorded once. Sequencing input: peripheral blood. Receptor source: a man aged 55 to 69 with active COVID-19. Each CDR3 is given with its conserved first and last residue. The D gene is left open where the match is weak. Clone size is not always given. Where it is, it says once, few, many or a class for expanded clones.

CDR3aa: CAWNYLAGGTYEQYF
CDR3nt: TGTGCCTGGAACTATTTAGCGGGGGGGACCTACGAGCAGTACTTC
len: 15
d_gene: TRBD2
v_gene: TRBV30
j_gene: TRBJ2-7
abundance: .

CDR3aa: CASSPGDRMYGYTF
CDR3nt: TGCGCCAGCAGCCCAGGAGACAGAATGTATGGCTACACCTTC
len: 14
d_gene: .
v_gene: TRBV5-1
j_gene: TRBJ1-2
abundance: .

CDR3aa: CASSISGRYEAFF
CDR3nt: TGTGCCAGTAGTATTAGCGGGCGGTACGAAGCTTTCTTT
len: 13
d_gene: .
v_gene: TRBV19
j_gene: TRBJ1-1
abundance: .

CDR3aa: CASSLVGESSEQYF
CDR3nt: TGCGCCAGCAGCTTGGTCGGGGAGAGCAGCGAGCAGTACTTC
len: 14
d_gene: .
v_gene: TRBV5-1
j_gene: TRBJ2-7
abundance: .

CDR3aa: CASSLWSGGLKGDTQYF
CDR3nt: TGTGCCAGCAGCTTGTGGTCGGGGGGCTTAAAGGGAGATACGCAGTATTTT
len: 17
d_gene: .
v_gene: TRBV5-6
j_gene: TRBJ2-3
abundance: few

CDR3aa: CATWSGEGYQPQHF
CDR3nt: TGTGCCACCTGGTCAGGGGAGGGGTATCAGCCCCAGCATTTT
len: 14
d_gene: .
v_gene: TRBV10-3
j_gene: TRBJ1-5
abundance: .

CDR3aa: CASSLAGTSLNEQFF
CDR3nt: TGCGCCAGCAGCTTGGCGGGGACTTCTCTCAATGAGCAGTTCTTC
len: 15
d_gene: .
v_gene: TRBV5-1
j_gene: TRBJ2-1
abundance: .

CDR3aa: CASSRDRLDSPLHF
CDR3nt: TGTGCCAGCTCCCGGGACAGGTTGGATTCACCCCTCCACTTT
len: 14
d_gene: TRBD1
v_gene: TRBV18
j_gene: TRBJ1-6
abundance: .

CDR3aa: CASSYSGLRGANVLTF
CDR3nt: TGTGCCAGCAGTTACTCCGGGTTACGTGGGGCCAACGTCCTGACTTTC
len: 16
d_gene: .
v_gene: TRBV6-2/TRBV6-3
j_gene: TRBJ2-6
abundance: .

CDR3aa: CASAPRGMGTDTQYF
CDR3nt: TGTGCTAGTGCCCCCAGAGGGATGGGCACAGATACGCAGTATTTT
len: 15
d_gene: .
v_gene: TRBV12-5
j_gene: TRBJ2-3
abundance: once

CDR3aa: CASSLNGGTDTQYF
CDR3nt: TGTGCCAGCAGCCTTAACGGGGGAACAGATACGCAGTATTTT
len: 14
d_gene: .
v_gene: TRBV7-9
j_gene: TRBJ2-3
abundance: .

CDR3aa: CASSIAGGGYTF
CDR3nt: TGTGCCAGTAGTATAGCAGGGGGCGGCTACACCTTC
len: 12
d_gene: TRBD1
v_gene: TRBV19
j_gene: TRBJ1-2
abundance: .

CDR3aa: CASSLDPRLVTQYF
CDR3nt: TGTGCCAGCAGCTTAGATCCCCGATTAGTTACGCAGTATTTT
len: 14
d_gene: .
v_gene: TRBV11-2
j_gene: TRBJ2-3
abundance: .

CDR3aa: CASSGYMNTEAFF
CDR3nt: TGTGCCAGCAGCGGTTACATGAACACTGAAGCTTTCTTT
len: 13
d_gene: .
v_gene: TRBV9
j_gene: TRBJ1-1
abundance: .

CDR3aa: CASRPGLAGYNEQFF
CDR3nt: TGTGCCAGCAGACCGGGACTAGCGGGGTACAATGAGCAGTTCTTC
len: 15
d_gene: TRBD2
v_gene: TRBV5-6
j_gene: TRBJ2-1
abundance: .

CDR3aa: CASREQFTIYF
CDR3nt: TGTGCCAGCAGGGAGCAGTTCACCATATATTTT
len: 11
d_gene: .
v_gene: TRBV2
j_gene: TRBJ1-3
abundance: .

CDR3aa: CASSLEGAWYEQYF
CDR3nt: TGTGCCAGCAGCTTAGAGGGGGCGTGGTACGAGCAGTACTTC
len: 14
d_gene: TRBD1
v_gene: TRBV7-9
j_gene: TRBJ2-7
abundance: .

CDR3aa: CASSYTVQENYGYTF
CDR3nt: TGTGCCAGCAGCTATACCGTACAGGAGAACTATGGCTACACCTTC
len: 15
d_gene: .
v_gene: TRBV5-6
j_gene: TRBJ1-2
abundance: .

CDR3aa: CASSAGTGSGRQPQHF
CDR3nt: TGTGCCAGCAGCGCCGGGACAGGGTCAGGGAGACAGCCCCAGCATTTT
len: 16
d_gene: TRBD1
v_gene: TRBV9
j_gene: TRBJ1-5
abundance: .

CDR3aa: CASSLTGESVNQPQHF
CDR3nt: TGTGCCAGCAGTTTGACAGGGGAAAGTGTCAATCAGCCCCAGCATTTT
len: 16
d_gene: TRBD1
v_gene: TRBV6-6
j_gene: TRBJ1-5
abundance: .

CDR3aa: CASSFVEDYGYTF
CDR3nt: TGTGCCAGCAGCTTTGTCGAGGACTATGGCTACACCTTC
len: 13
d_gene: .
v_gene: TRBV7-2
j_gene: TRBJ1-2
abundance: .

CDR3aa: CASTEREGNQPQHF
CDR3nt: TGTGCCAGCACCGAACGGGAGGGCAATCAGCCCCAGCATTTT
len: 14
d_gene: .
v_gene: TRBV6-6
j_gene: TRBJ1-5
abundance: .

CDR3aa: CASSRQGPLSGANVLTF
CDR3nt: TGCGCCAGCAGCCGACAGGGACCTCTCTCTGGGGCCAACGTCCTGACTTTC
len: 17
d_gene: TRBD1
v_gene: TRBV5-1
j_gene: TRBJ2-6
abundance: .

CDR3aa: CASSEFFGTGAYNEQFF
CDR3nt: TGCGCCAGCAGTGAGTTTTTCGGGACAGGGGCCTACAATGAGCAGTTCTTC
len: 17
d_gene: TRBD1
v_gene: TRBV10-1
j_gene: TRBJ2-1
abundance: .

CDR3aa: CASRTAPGYEQYF
CDR3nt: TGTGCCAGTAGGACGGCCCCAGGGTACGAGCAGTACTTC
len: 13
d_gene: .
v_gene: TRBV2
j_gene: TRBJ2-7
abundance: .

CDR3aa: CASSTYNEQFF
CDR3nt: TGTGCCAGCAGCACTTACAATGAGCAGTTCTTC
len: 11
d_gene: .
v_gene: TRBV5-4
j_gene: TRBJ2-1
abundance: .

CDR3aa: CASSLGGRYEQYF
CDR3nt: TGTGCCAGCAGCTTAGGGGGGCGGTACGAGCAGTACTTC
len: 13
d_gene: .
v_gene: TRBV7-8
j_gene: TRBJ2-7
abundance: .

CDR3aa: CASSGVRWEKLFF
CDR3nt: TGTGCCAGCTCCGGGGTCCGGTGGGAAAAACTGTTTTTT
len: 13
d_gene: .
v_gene: TRBV19
j_gene: TRBJ1-4
abundance: once

CDR3aa: CASSLRGGVNTGELFF
CDR3nt: TGTGCCAGCAGCCTCCGGGGCGGGGTGAACACCGGGGAGCTGTTTTTT
len: 16
d_gene: .
v_gene: TRBV2
j_gene: TRBJ2-2
abundance: .

CDR3aa: CASSLDGGSVSTEAFF
CDR3nt: TGTGCCAGCAGCTTGGACGGCGGATCAGTCTCCACTGAAGCTTTCTTT
len: 16
d_gene: .
v_gene: TRBV5-4
j_gene: TRBJ1-1
abundance: .

CDR3aa: CASSLTTGRGNSPLHF
CDR3nt: TGTGCCAGCAGCCTAACCACAGGGAGGGGTAATTCACCCCTCCACTTT
len: 16
d_gene: .
v_gene: TRBV5-6
j_gene: TRBJ1-6
abundance: .

CDR3aa: CASSQDRTGELFF
CDR3nt: TGTGCCAGCAGCCAAGATCGCACCGGGGAGCTGTTTTTT
len: 13
d_gene: .
v_gene: TRBV4-2
j_gene: TRBJ2-2
abundance: .

CDR3aa: CAIRDLKRNEQFF
CDR3nt: TGTGCCATCAGAGACCTAAAGAGGAATGAGCAGTTCTTC
len: 13
d_gene: .
v_gene: TRBV10-3
j_gene: TRBJ2-1
abundance: .

CDR3aa: CASSTSGTLILNTEAFF
CDR3nt: TGTGCCAGTAGTACCAGCGGGACACTAATCCTGAACACTGAAGCTTTCTTT
len: 17
d_gene: .
v_gene: TRBV19
j_gene: TRBJ1-1
abundance: .

CDR3aa: CASSLGPSTEAFF
CDR3nt: TGTGCCAGCAGCTTGGGGCCGAGCACTGAAGCTTTCTTT
len: 13
d_gene: .
v_gene: TRBV7-3
j_gene: TRBJ1-1
abundance: .

CDR3aa: CASSKGSDYSNQPQHF
CDR3nt: TGTGCCAGTTCCAAGGGGTCCGATTATAGCAATCAGCCCCAGCATTTT
len: 16
d_gene: .
v_gene: TRBV19
j_gene: TRBJ1-5
abundance: .

CDR3aa: CASSRDRDEQYF
CDR3nt: TGTGCCAGCAGCCGAGACAGGGATGAGCAGTACTTC
len: 12
d_gene: TRBD1
v_gene: TRBV11-3
j_gene: TRBJ2-7
abundance: few

CDR3aa: CASSRGTGAAGNTIYF
CDR3nt: TGTGCCAGCAGCCGTGGGACAGGGGCGGCGGGAAACACCATATATTTT
len: 16
d_gene: TRBD1
v_gene: TRBV3-1/TRBV3-2
j_gene: TRBJ1-3
abundance: .

CDR3aa: CASSSGRADTQYF
CDR3nt: TGTGCCAGCAGCTCGGGGAGGGCAGATACGCAGTATTTT
len: 13
d_gene: TRBD2
v_gene: TRBV11-2
j_gene: TRBJ2-3
abundance: once

CDR3aa: CASTPQGGTNEKLFF
CDR3nt: TGCGCCAGCACCCCCCAGGGGGGAACTAATGAAAAACTGTTTTTT
len: 15
d_gene: TRBD1
v_gene: TRBV5-1
j_gene: TRBJ1-4
abundance: .

CDR3aa: CASHYRDDQPQHF
CDR3nt: TGTGCCAGCCATTACAGGGACGATCAGCCCCAGCATTTT
len: 13
d_gene: .
v_gene: TRBV6-5
j_gene: TRBJ1-5
abundance: .

CDR3aa: CASSPIKGANVLTF
CDR3nt: TGTGCCAGCAGCCCCATCAAAGGGGCCAACGTCCTGACTTTC
len: 14
d_gene: .
v_gene: TRBV7-9
j_gene: TRBJ2-6
abundance: .

CDR3aa: CASSPTDRGWDGELFF
CDR3nt: TGCGCCAGCAGCCCCACCGACAGGGGATGGGACGGGGAGCTGTTTTTT
len: 16
d_gene: TRBD1
v_gene: TRBV5-1
j_gene: TRBJ2-2
abundance: once

CDR3aa: CASSFGTGGLDTQYF
CDR3nt: TGTGCCAGCAGCTTCGGGACAGGGGGGCTGGATACGCAGTATTTT
len: 15
d_gene: TRBD1
v_gene: TRBV11-2
j_gene: TRBJ2-3
abundance: .

CDR3aa: CASSLGTTNYGYTF
CDR3nt: TGTGCCAGCAGTTTAGGGACTACTAACTATGGCTACACCTTC
len: 14
d_gene: .
v_gene: TRBV28
j_gene: TRBJ1-2
abundance: .